A single sample is the source of the 2 T cell receptor beta chains below, sequenced in a study of response to subunit inactivated influenza vaccine. One entry per CDR3 protein results from TCRdb running MiXCR on the RT-PCR reads. The sample holds about 780,000 distinct CDR3 sequences, around 18% seen once. Sample: PBMCs from blood, taken more than 4 days after vaccination. The receptors here all came from a man aged 50-59 years who received an inactivated influenza vaccine.

The rearrangement links TRBV20-1 to TRBJ2-7, with unresolved D. Trimming left V 5 bases short and J 0 bases short, with 11 bases between. The CDR3 covers 13 residues. Germline assignment: CDR1 DFQATT and CDR2 SNEGSKA (reference sequence). The CDR3: CSAPPPDSYEQYF. CDR3 nucleotides: TGCAGTGCTCCCCCCCCGGACTCCTACGAGCAGTACTTC.

This clonotype was recorded at least ten times. This chain links TRBV30 with TRBJ2-1, with a possible D match to TRBD2 (6 bases). Germline CDR1 GTSNPN, CDR2 SVGIG (reference sequence). The V end was cut by 7 bases, the J end by 0 bases, with 16 bases between. This CDR3 has 15 amino acids. Here the CDR3 DNA reads TGTGCCTCCGACGGGAGCGAACGCTCCTACAATGAGCAGTTCTTC. This gives the protein CASDGSERSYNEQFF.